The rows below give T cell receptor beta chains drawn from one sample of a study of cytomegalovirus exposure and HLA in healthy donors. Assay used: immunoSEQ multiplex PCR; TCRdb lists only in-frame clones, some missing. The data hold some 160,000 clones, with over 80% observed a single time. Sequenced input: PBMCs. These receptor sequences come from a woman aged 18-29 years in good health and CMV-seronegative. Both conserved end residues are part of each CDR3. A D gene is named only where the DNA matches it firmly. The size of a clone is reported for some rows only, either as once, few or many, or as a class for expanded clones.

TRBJ2-1 | TRBD1 | - | TRBV5-4 | CATGQGHNEQFF | TGTGCCACAGGACAGGGTCACAATGAGCAGTTCTTC
TRBJ2-7 | TRBD1 | once | TRBV28 | CASSSPGQGAYEQYF | TGTGCCAGCTCCTCCCCTGGACAGGGTGCCTACGAGCAGTACTTC
TRBJ1-5 | - | few | TRBV7-8 | CASSSGGWNQPQHF | TGTGCCAGCAGCTCGGGGGGCTGGAATCAGCCCCAGCATTTT
TRBJ1-2 | TRBD1 | - | TRBV10-3 | CAITTGQGDGYTF | TGTGCCATCACTACGGGACAGGGGGATGGCTACACCTTC
TRBJ1-2 | TRBD1 | - | TRBV6-5 | CASSYGQGRGGYGYTF | TGTGCCAGCAGTTACGGACAGGGAAGAGGTGGCTATGGCTACACCTTC
TRBJ1-5 | - | - | TRBV15 | CATSIDEVHSNQPQHF | TGTGCCACCAGCATCGACGAGGTACATAGCAATCAGCCCCAGCATTTT
TRBJ2-7 | - | - | TRBV6-6 | CASSDMPGSYEQYF | TGTGCCAGCAGTGATATGCCCGGGTCCTACGAGCAGTACTTC
TRBJ1-2 | TRBD1 | once | TRBV28 | CASITGGSSNYGYTF | TGTGCCAGCATAACAGGGGGTTCCTCTAACTATGGCTACACCTTC
TRBJ2-5 | TRBD1 | - | TRBV5-1 | CASSLPRGQGRETQYF | TGCGCCAGCAGCTTGCCCCGGGGACAGGGGCGAGAGACCCAGTACTTC
TRBJ2-7 | - | - | TRBV5-4 | CASSATGDTLYEQYF | TGTGCCAGCAGCGCCACCGGTGACACCCTCTACGAGCAGTACTTC
TRBJ2-5 | - | few | TRBV18 | CASSPVERGIRRKTQYF | TGTGCCAGCTCCCCCGTGGAAAGGGGGATAAGGAGGAAGACCCAGTACTTC
TRBJ2-3 | TRBD2 | - | TRBV30 | CAWSPGAGDTDTQYF | TGTGCCTGGAGTCCTGGCGCGGGGGACACAGATACGCAGTATTTT
TRBJ2-4 | TRBD1 | - | TRBV5-1 | CASSDRDIQYF | TGCGCCAGCAGCGACAGGGACATTCAGTACTTC
TRBJ2-7 | - | - | TRBV13 | CASSPPGAGWDHEQYF | TGTGCCAGCAGCCCCCCAGGGGCAGGGTGGGACCACGAGCAGTACTTC
TRBJ1-4 | TRBD1 | - | TRBV7-8 | CASSPRDRGLLETKLFF | TGTGCCAGCAGCCCCCGGGACAGGGGGCTTTTGGAAACAAAACTGTTTTTT
TRBJ1-6 | - | few | TRBV11-2 | CASSSPTRRSPLHF | TGTGCCAGCAGCTCACCAACTAGAAGGTCACCCCTCCACTTT
TRBJ2-7 | - | - | TRBV6-5 | CASSYSEDRINEQYF | TGTGCCAGCAGTTACTCCGAAGACAGGATCAACGAGCAGTACTTC
TRBJ2-3 | TRBD1 | - | TRBV5-1 | CASSQTAQGADTQYF | TGCGCCAGCAGCCAGACCGCACAGGGGGCAGATACGCAGTATTTT
TRBJ1-1 | - | - | TRBV6-5 | CASKYKREAFF | TGTGCCAGCAAATATAAGCGAGAAGCTTTCTTT
TRBJ1-2 | TRBD1 | - | TRBV4-2 | CASSRTGGPRPIYGYTF | TGTGCCAGCAGCCGGACAGGGGGACCTAGGCCCATCTATGGCTACACCTTC
TRBJ2-3 | TRBD2 | - | TRBV11-1 | CASSPPRGGKTDTQYF | TGTGCCAGCAGCCCCCCGCGGGGGGGCAAAACAGATACGCAGTATTTT
TRBJ1-4 | - | - | TRBV30 | CAWSSEVRRSEKLFF | TGTGCCTGGAGTTCAGAAGTCCGGAGAAGTGAAAAACTGTTTTTT
TRBJ1-1 | - | - | TRBV9 | CASSVSGGITEAFF | TGTGCCAGCAGCGTATCTGGGGGGATAACTGAAGCTTTCTTT
TRBJ2-1 | TRBD2 | few | TRBV28 | CASRSGTSGELGDEQFF | TGTGCCAGCAGATCCGGGACTAGCGGGGAACTCGGGGATGAGCAGTTCTTC
TRBJ1-6 | - | once | TRBV5-4 | CASSFAGTQVNNSPLHF | TGTGCCAGCAGTTTCGCCGGGACACAAGTTAATAATTCACCCCTCCACTTT
TRBJ1-1 | TRBD1 | - | TRBV28 | CASSQWTGGQTEAFF | TGTGCCAGCAGTCAATGGACAGGGGGGCAGACTGAAGCTTTCTTT
TRBJ2-5 | TRBD2 | once | TRBV6-1 | CASSGLASGGTQETQYF | TGTGCCAGCAGTGGTTTGGCTAGCGGGGGGACTCAAGAGACCCAGTACTTC
TRBJ2-7 | - | - | TRBV10-1 | CASRATGVPEQYF | TGCGCCAGCAGGGCGACGGGAGTCCCCGAGCAGTACTTC
TRBJ2-5 | - | - | TRBV10-3 | CAISPRREETQYF | TGTGCCATCAGCCCCAGGCGGGAAGAGACCCAGTACTTC
TRBJ2-3 | - | - | TRBV20-1 | CSAMRRDTQYF | TGCAGTGCAATGAGAAGAGATACGCAGTATTTT
TRBJ2-5 | TRBD1 | - | TRBV4-1 | CASSPRQGANQETQYF | TGCGCCAGCAGCCCGCGACAGGGGGCGAACCAAGAGACCCAGTACTTC
TRBJ1-2 | - | - | TRBV10-3 | CAIPKGVGYTF | TGTGCCATCCCCAAGGGGGTTGGCTACACCTTC
TRBJ1-2 | TRBD1 | few | TRBV7-9 | CASSVMQGANGYTF | TGTGCCAGCAGCGTAATGCAGGGGGCTAATGGCTACACCTTC
TRBJ2-5 | - | once | TRBV7-6 | CASSPVELAETQYF | TGTGCCAGCAGCCCCGTAGAGCTAGCGGAGACCCAGTACTTC
TRBJ1-5 | - | - | TRBV5-8 | CASSLWQGDQPQHF | TGTGCCAGCAGCTTGTGGCAGGGCGATCAGCCCCAGCATTTT